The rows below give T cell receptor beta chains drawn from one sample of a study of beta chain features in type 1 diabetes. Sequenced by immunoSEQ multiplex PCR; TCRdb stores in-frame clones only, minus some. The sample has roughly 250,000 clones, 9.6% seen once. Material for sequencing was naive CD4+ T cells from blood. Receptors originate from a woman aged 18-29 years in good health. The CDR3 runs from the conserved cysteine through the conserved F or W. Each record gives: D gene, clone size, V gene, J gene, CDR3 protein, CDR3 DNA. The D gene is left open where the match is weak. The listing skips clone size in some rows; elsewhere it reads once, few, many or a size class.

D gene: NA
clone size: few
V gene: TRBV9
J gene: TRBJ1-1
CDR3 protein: CASSVDPTGTEAFF
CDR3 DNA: TGTGCCAGCAGCGTAGACCCGACGGGAACTGAAGCTTTCTTT

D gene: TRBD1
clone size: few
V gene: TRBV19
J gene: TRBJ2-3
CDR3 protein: CASSTYDRGFTDTQYF
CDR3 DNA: TGTGCCAGTAGTACCTACGACAGGGGGTTCACAGATACGCAGTATTTT

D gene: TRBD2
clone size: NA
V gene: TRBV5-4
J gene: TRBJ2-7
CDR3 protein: CASSFSAGGPYEQYF
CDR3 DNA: TGTGCCAGCAGCTTCTCAGCGGGAGGTCCCTACGAGCAGTACTTC

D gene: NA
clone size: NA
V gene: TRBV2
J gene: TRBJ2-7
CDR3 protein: CASRQVWSSYEQYF
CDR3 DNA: TGTGCCAGCAGACAGGTTTGGAGCTCCTACGAGCAGTACTTC

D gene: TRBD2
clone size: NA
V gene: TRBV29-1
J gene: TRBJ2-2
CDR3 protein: CSVELGTSGARGTGELFF
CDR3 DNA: TGCAGCGTTGAGTTGGGGACTAGCGGGGCCCGGGGCACCGGGGAGCTGTTTTTT

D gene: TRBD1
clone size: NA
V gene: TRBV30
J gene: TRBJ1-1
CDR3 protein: CAWSVRAGGTEAFF
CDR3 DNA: TGTGCCTGGAGTGTACGTGCAGGGGGCACTGAAGCTTTCTTT

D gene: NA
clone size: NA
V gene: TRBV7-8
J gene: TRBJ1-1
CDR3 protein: CASSSTGVTEAFF
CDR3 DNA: TGTGCCAGCAGCTCGACAGGAGTCACTGAAGCTTTCTTT

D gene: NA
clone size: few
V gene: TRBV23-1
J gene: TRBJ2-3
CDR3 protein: CASSQGREDPRTDTQYF
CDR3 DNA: TGCGCCAGCAGTCAAGGGAGAGAGGACCCGCGAACAGATACGCAGTATTTT

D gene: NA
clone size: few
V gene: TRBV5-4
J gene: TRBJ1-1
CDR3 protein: CASSFLRDTEAFF
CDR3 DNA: TGTGCCAGCAGCTTTTTGCGGGACACTGAAGCTTTCTTT

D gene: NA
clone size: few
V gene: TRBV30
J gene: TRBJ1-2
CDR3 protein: CARRGGVGYTF
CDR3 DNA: TGTGCCCGGAGAGGGGGAGTTGGCTACACCTTC

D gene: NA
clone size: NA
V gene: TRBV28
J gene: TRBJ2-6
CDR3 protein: CASSLRGAAALGANVLTF
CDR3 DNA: TGTGCCAGCAGTTTACGCGGCGCGGCCGCTCTGGGGGCCAACGTCCTGACTTTC

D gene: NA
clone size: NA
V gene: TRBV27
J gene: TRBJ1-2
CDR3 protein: CASSPRQNYGYTF
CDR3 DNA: TGTGCCAGCAGCCCCAGACAGAACTATGGCTACACCTTC

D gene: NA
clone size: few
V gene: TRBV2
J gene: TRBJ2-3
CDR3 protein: CASTVLGEADTQYF
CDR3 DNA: TGTGCCAGCACCGTGCTCGGGGAAGCGGATACGCAGTATTTT

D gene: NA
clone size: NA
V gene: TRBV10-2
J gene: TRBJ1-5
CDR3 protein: CASSDRGDQPQHF
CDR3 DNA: TGCGCCAGCAGTGACAGGGGTGACCAGCCCCAGCATTTT

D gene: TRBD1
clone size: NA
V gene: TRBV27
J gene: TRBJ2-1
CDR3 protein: CASSLRDRGSDNEQFF
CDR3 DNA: TGTGCCAGCAGTCTAAGGGACAGGGGATCTGACAATGAGCAGTTCTTC

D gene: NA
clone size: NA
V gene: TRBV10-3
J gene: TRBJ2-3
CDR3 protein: CAIKLGGRTDTQYF
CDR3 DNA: TGTGCCATCAAGTTGGGGGGAAGGACAGATACGCAGTATTTT

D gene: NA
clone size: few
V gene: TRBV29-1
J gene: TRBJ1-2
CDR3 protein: CSVERWGGDYGYTF
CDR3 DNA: TGCAGCGTTGAACGATGGGGCGGGGACTATGGCTACACCTTC

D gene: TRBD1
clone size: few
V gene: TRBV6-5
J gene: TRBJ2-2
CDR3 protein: CASRLTGTGNTGELFF
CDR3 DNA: TGTGCCAGCCGTTTGACTGGGACAGGGAACACCGGGGAGCTGTTTTTT

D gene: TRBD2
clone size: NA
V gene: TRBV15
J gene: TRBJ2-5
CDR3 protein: CATSSGTSLRETQYF
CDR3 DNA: TGTGCCACCAGCTCCGGGACTAGCCTTAGGGAGACCCAGTACTTC

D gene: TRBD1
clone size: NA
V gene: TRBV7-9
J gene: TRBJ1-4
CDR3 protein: CASSLEMTGRSSEKLFF
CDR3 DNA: TGTGCCAGCAGCTTAGAAATGACAGGGAGAAGCTCGGAAAAACTGTTTTTT

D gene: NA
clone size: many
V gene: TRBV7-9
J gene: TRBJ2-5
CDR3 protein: CASSLVSRQETQYF
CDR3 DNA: TGTGCCAGCAGCTTAGTCTCTCGCCAAGAGACCCAGTACTTC

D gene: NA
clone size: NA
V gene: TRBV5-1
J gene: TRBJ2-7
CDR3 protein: CASSLAVSLPEQYF
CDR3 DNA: TGCGCCAGCAGCTTGGCCGTGTCCCTCCCTGAGCAGTACTTC